These 9 T cell receptor beta chains were all obtained from the same sample, sequenced in a study of shared clonotypes between healthy human individuals. Produced via immunoSEQ multiplex PCR; TCRdb's table is partial and in-frame only. Of millions of clones listed, 95% are singletons. Sequencing used naive CD4+ T cells sorted from blood. Stated subset: CD45RA+ positively selected. The receptors come from a man between 18 and 29 years old in good health.

A few counts support this clone. The rearrangement joins TRBV19 to TRBJ1-5; D not resolved. The CDR3 consists of 12 residues. Germline V gene sequence: CDR1 LNHDA, CDR2 SQIVND (reference sequence). V was clipped by 0 bases and J by 9 bases, with 6 bases between them. The CDR3 spells CASSIDITPQHF. CDR3 sequence (DNA): TGTGCCAGTAGTATAGATATAACGCCCCAGCATTTT.

V is TRBV4-3 and J is TRBJ2-1; 7 bases are shared with TRBD2. The CDR3 has 17 amino acids. From germline, CDR1 is LGHNA and CDR2 YSLEER. V was pared by 4 bases and J by 0 bases, with 9 bases of the junction left unmatched. The CDR3 nucleotides read TGCGCCAGCAGCCCCCGGACTAGTATGAGCTCCTACAATGAGCAGTTCTTC. Translation gives CASSPRTSMSSYNEQFF.

The CDR3 protein is CASRPRDSQETQYF. The CDR3 DNA reads as TGTGCCAGCAGACCCCGGGACAGCCAAGAGACCCAGTACTTC. V and J are TRBV5-4 and TRBJ2-5; 7 nucleotides match TRBD1. Germline CDR1 is SGHNT and CDR2 is YYREEE (reference sequence). This CDR3 is built from 14 residues. Losses at the gene ends were 5 bases for V and 1 base for J; bases not matched to a gene: 5.

This clone showed up just once. The chain couples TRBV2 to TRBJ2-5; D call uncertain. Germline assignment: CDR1 SNHLY and CDR2 FYNNEI. The CDR3 sequence is 13 residues long. V dropped 8 bases and J dropped 2 bases, with 12 bases sitting between them. The CDR3 nucleotides are TGTGCCAGCCAGACTCCTGAGCAAGAGACCCAGTACTTC. It is translated as CASQTPEQETQYF.

The chain has TRBV11-2 and TRBJ1-1, with D maybe TRBD1 (5 bases). The length of the CDR3 is 18 residues. The germline CDR1 and CDR2 sequences are SGHAT and FQNNGV. V lost 0 bases and J 5 bases, leaving 22 bases between the germline ends. The CDR3 DNA reads TGTGCCAGCAGCTTAGATAGTCTGTCGGTCAGGGTAGGTACTGAAGCTTTCTTT. Protein sequence: CASSLDSLSVRVGTEAFF.

The chain uses TRBV6-5 and TRBJ2-7, with 9 positions matching TRBD1. J was trimmed by 7 bases and V by 9 bases; bases with no gene match: 13. CDR3 size: 14 residues. Germline CDR1 reads MNHEY; CDR2 reads SVGAGI. The CDR3 loop reads CASFPGQGSGEQYF. CDR3 DNA sequence: TGTGCCAGTTTCCCGGGACAGGGCAGTGGGGAGCAGTACTTC.

This chain links TRBV28 with TRBJ1-5; no reliable D call. CDR1 is MDHEN and CDR2 is SYDVKM in the germline V gene. V was cut by 2 bases and J by 5 bases, with 13 bases left in between. The CDR3 contains 15 residues. CDR3 DNA sequence: TGTGCCAGCAGTTTAAGAGGAGGGAGGGATCAGCCCCAGCATTTT. Encoded protein: CASSLRGGRDQPQHF.

The chain is built from TRBV2 and TRBJ1-1, with TRBD1 matching 9 bases. With V trimmed by 11 bases and J by 2 bases, 9 bases remained unmatched. The CDR3 is 14 residues long. CDR1 and CDR2 (germline): SNHLY, FYNNEI. The CDR3 is CAGGQGAPNTEAFF. The CDR3 DNA sequence: TGTGCCGGGGGACAGGGCGCTCCTAACACTGAAGCTTTCTTT. Filled out from reference TRBV2 and TRBJ1-1, the complete variable domain reads EPEVTQTPSHQVTQMGQEVILRCVPISNHLYFYWYRQILGQKVEFLVSFYNNEISEKSEIFDDQFSVERPDGSNFTLKIRSTKLEDSAMYFCAGGQGAPNTEAFFGQGTRLTVV.

The chain couples TRBV30 to TRBJ2-4, with D perhaps assigned TRBD1 or TRBD2 (5 bases each). Germline V lookup: CDR1 GTSNPN, CDR2 SVGIG (reference sequence). The CDR3 is 12 amino acids. Trimming removed 1 base from V and 9 bases from J, with 10 bases in between. CDR3 residues: CAWSDAGTIQYF. In DNA, the CDR3 is TGTGCCTGGAGTGACGCCGGGACCATTCAGTACTTC.